The 7 T cell receptor beta chains in this list originate from one sample, sequenced in a study of type 1 regulatory T cells. TCRdb re-called the reads through MiXCR, storing one row per CDR3 protein. Of about 18,000 distinct CDR3 sequences listed, about 10% were seen once; the top ten hold more than 2.5%. Sample: CD4+ T cells, either the whole sample or a sorted fraction (not recorded which). Receptors originate from a human donor in good health.

This clonotype appeared many times. V and J are TRBV27 and TRBJ2-5; tentatively, D is TRBD1 or TRBD2 (5 bases each). The CDR3 length is 14 residues. Germline CDR1 is MNHEY and CDR2 is SMNVEV (reference sequence). V lost 6 bases to trimming and J lost 1 base, with 12 bases between them. The CDR3 reads CASRGWGPQETQYF. In nucleotides, the CDR3 is TGTGCCAGCAGGGGATGGGGACCCCAAGAGACCCAGTACTTC.

The chain recombines TRBV7-3 with TRBJ2-3; 8 bases match TRBD2. Germline V CDR1 and CDR2: SGHTA, FQGTGA. With V trimmed by 4 bases and J by 6 bases, 9 bases remained unmatched. The CDR3 is 15 residues long. The CDR3: CASSSSGQKYDTQYF. CDR3 DNA: TGTGCCAGCAGCTCTAGCGGGCAGAAGTACGATACGCAGTATTTT. Full variable domain (outside the CDR3, taken from reference TRBV7-3 and TRBJ2-3): GAGVSQTPSNKVTEKGKYVELRCDPISGHTALYWYRQSLGQGPEFLIYFQGTGAADDSGLPNDRFFAVRPEGSVSTLKIQRTERGDSAVYLCASSSSGQKYDTQYFGPGTRLTVL.

This clonotype was recorded at least ten times. The chain is built from TRBV15 and TRBJ1-2, with D possibly TRBD1 on 5 matching bases. Germline CDR1 LNHNV, CDR2 YYDKDF (reference sequence). The V end was cut by 4 bases, the J end by 7 bases, with 10 bases between. CDR3 length equals 12 residues. The chain's CDR3 is CATSIGDLGYTF. The CDR3 DNA follows: TGTGCCACCAGCATAGGGGACCTTGGCTACACCTTC. Drawing the rest from reference TRBV15 and TRBJ1-2, the complete variable domain is DAMVIQNPRYQVTQFGKPVTLSCSQTLNHNVMYWYQQKSSQAPKLLFHYYDKDFNNEADTPDNFQSRRPNTSFCFLDIRSPGLGDTAMYLCATSIGDLGYTFGSGTRLTVV.

This clonotype was picked up a small number of times. The chain joins TRBV28 to TRBJ1-5; a weak D match, TRBD1 (5 bases). The CDR3 contains 15 residues. Trimming stripped 1 base from V and 4 bases from J, with 11 bases between. CDR1 is MDHEN, CDR2 SYDVKM, per germline. The CDR3 DNA follows: TGTGCCAGCAGTTTATTCGCGGCAGGGAATCAGCCCCAGCATTTT. This sequence encodes CASSLFAAGNQPQHF.

This clonotype was observed at least ten times. The chain is built from TRBV5-1 and TRBJ1-5; TRBD1 might be the D (5 bases). There are 15 residues in the CDR3. Trimming stripped 3 bases from V and 4 bases from J, with 14 bases between. Germline V gene sequence: CDR1 SGHRS, CDR2 YFSETQ. As DNA, the CDR3 is TGCGCCAGCAGCTGGGCCGACAGCAGAAATCAGCCCCAGCATTTT. Its translation is CASSWADSRNQPQHF.

In the case of this clonotype: A much larger clone lies one base from this, so it may be a read error. CDR3 sequence reads: CASNPREGSYNEQFF. In DNA form, the CDR3 reads TGCGCCAGCAACCCTCGTGAGGGCTCCTACAATGAGCAGTTCTTC. This chain joins TRBV5-1 and TRBJ2-1; D perhaps matches TRBD2 (5 bases). Germline V gene sequence: CDR1 SGHRS, CDR2 YFSETQ. Trimming shortened V by 6 bases and J by 0 bases, and 13 bases separated the two germline ends. CDR3 length equals 15 residues.

This clonotype has at least ten counts. The chain employs TRBV12-3 or TRBV12-4 and TRBJ2-5; tentatively, D is TRBD1 (6 bases). This CDR3 spans 12 amino acids. Between the trimmed V and J ends, which lost 4 bases and 4 bases, there was a span of 7 bases. CDR3 sequence (DNA): TGTGCCAGCAGTTCGACAGGAGAGACCCAGTACTTC. Protein sequence: CASSSTGETQYF.